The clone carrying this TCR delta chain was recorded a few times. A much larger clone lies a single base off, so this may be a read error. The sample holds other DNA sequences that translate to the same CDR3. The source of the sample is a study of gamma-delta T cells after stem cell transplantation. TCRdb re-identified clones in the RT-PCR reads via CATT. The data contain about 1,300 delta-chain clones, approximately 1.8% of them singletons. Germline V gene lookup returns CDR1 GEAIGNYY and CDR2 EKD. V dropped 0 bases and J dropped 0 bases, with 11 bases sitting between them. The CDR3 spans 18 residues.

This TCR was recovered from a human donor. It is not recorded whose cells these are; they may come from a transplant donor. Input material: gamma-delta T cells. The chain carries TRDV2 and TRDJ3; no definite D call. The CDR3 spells CACDTAGHYSWDTRQMFF. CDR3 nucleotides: TGTGCCTGTGACACCGCGGGGCACTACTCCTGGGACACCCGACAGATGTTTTTC.